The subject of this entry is one T cell receptor (beta chain). This clone was detected once. Its cognate antigen has yet to be identified. The input lacks base qualities; no much larger clone sits a single base away. This specimen includes other DNA sequences encoding the same CDR3. Using the deep immunoSEQ assay, multiplex PCR amplified TCR CDR3 regions from genomic DNA. Genomic DNA extracted from each cell subset was distributed evenly over all wells of several immunoSEQ 96-well plates, and each plate served as one replicate. Each replicate PCR for sorted subsets received roughly 200 ng genomic DNA, equal to some 32,000 T cell genomes. Purified libraries were measured with a Qubit 3.0 fluorometer, size-checked on a Bioanalyzer 2100, and measured again with the KAPA Library Quantification kit. A separate single-read 150-cycle Illumina NextSeq 550 flow cell was used to sequence each immunoSEQ 96-well plate. The authors processed their data as follows. Because only junctional sequences without quality scores were contained in the immunoSEQ output, filtering matching that applied to full-length reads could not be performed. Sequences were annotated with PyIR, a Python wrapper for IgBLAST v1.9, and V/J genes and CDR3 were assigned using IMGT germline references. Reads were removed for weak V/J assignments (E-value above 1e-6), missing CDR3, stop codons, out-of-frame junctions, or ambiguous translated residues. V3J clonotypes were defined as sequences sharing an identical inferred V gene, J gene, and CDR3 amino acid sequence. To compute the percentage overlap between repertoires, the number of shared unique clonotypes was divided by the size of the smaller repertoire. Repertoire richness was assessed with RTK rarefaction, the Chao1 estimator, and Recon v2.1 estimates of unobserved clonotypes. Generation probabilities were computed with OLGA for all TCRbeta clonotypes obtained by the gDNA method from four donors. TCRdb holds this immuneACCESS table with in-frame rearrangements only. Some clones are missing; in checked studies, unresolved V genes explain under half, and the rest has no known cause. The V and J calls and clone size come from that table; D and trimming were worked out from the DNA. This sample gives millions of clones in total; around nine tenths of them show up just once. Under 0.15% of the sample goes to the ten largest clones.

The data were obtained in a study of shared clonotypes between healthy human individuals (TCRdb year 2020). Turning to the overall study: A couple of women and three men aged 18 to 49 years were included in the cohort. Per donor, three plates each were used for CD4 naive and CD4 memory, two for CD8 naive, and one for CD8 memory. The study deeply sequenced blood TCR repertoires of about 5 healthy adults to estimate repertoire size and the extent of clonotype sharing between individuals. To increase sequencing depth and limit assay-specific biases, different laboratories used diverse techniques to prepare libraries and sequence TCR repertoires. Leukapheresis yielded between about 0.94 and 8.9 billion PBMCs per donor.

Healthy HIV-negative adults with no recently reported acute infections or vaccinations were included as donors. Only Caucasian adults living in Nashville, Tennessee, USA were represented among the donors. CD4+ T cells were enriched by magnetic negative selection; naive cells were then positively selected on CD45RA, and the negative fraction formed the memory subset. Blood was obtained by leukapheresis, after which PBMCs were separated by Ficoll-Histopaque density gradient centrifugation and cryopreserved in liquid nitrogen vapor phase. Analytical flow cytometry was used to check the purity and quantity of every magnetically sorted T cell population. Each sorted fraction had its genomic DNA isolated and then quantified by UV absorbance on a Nanodrop 2000c. What the research found in general, with its limitations: Clonotypes shared by all four sorted-subset donors showed higher generation probabilities than non-shared clonotypes. Sampling was restricted to blood, and TCR repertoires in tissues likely differ from the TCR repertoires found in blood. The small number of donors limited the genetic and exposure-history diversity represented. Estimated clonotype richness was generally larger for naive than for memory subsets. Pairwise subsampling led to the expectation that sequencing depth would affect the degree of clonotype sharing among donors. Rarefaction of sorted-subset datasets indicated incomplete sequencing despite the large sequencing depth. When four donors were compared, the shared fraction of clonotypes was approximately 5% for naive CD4, roughly 3.4% for naive CD8, more than 2% for memory CD4, and less than 0.5% for memory CD8.

Based on the germline V gene, the CDR1 and CDR2 sequences are SGHAT and FQNNGV. V trim: 1 base; J trim: 3 bases; unmatched bases: 2. From the cysteine up to the phenylalanine, the CDR3 has a length of 14 residues. Solely the CDR3 DNA is kept, with 42 bases framed from the first base. The sequence was obtained from a man aged 18 to 29 in good health. The sequence links TRBV11-2 to TRBJ2-7; 8 central nucleotides agree with TRBD2. Sequencing input: naive CD4+ T cells sorted from blood. In the paper's terms, the cell subset or site label means: CD45RA+ positively selected. The DNA sequence is TGTGCCAGCAGCTTAGGTACTAGCGGCTACGAGCAGTACTTC. It is translated as CASSLGTSGYEQYF.